The present entry profiles one T cell receptor beta chain with its context. CDR3 size: 13 residues. Trimming shortened V by 6 bases and J by 0 bases, and 6 bases separated the two germline ends. Germline CDR1 and CDR2: SGHTA and FQGNSA. Reverse transcription used roughly 0.45 to 1 ug RNA and random hexamers. Across 54 Vbeta and 13 Jbeta, TCR beta CDR3 was amplified with immunoSEQ multiplex PCR. TCRdb reanalysed the immunoSEQ multiplex PCR reads using MiXCR and keeps one entry per CDR3 protein. The sample consists of around 270,000 distinct CDR3 sequences, approximately 85% of them appearing once. This sample stems from a study of CD8 T cells in Susac syndrome. In blood CD8+ and CD4+ T cells, TCR beta underwent sequencing.

The genes are TRBV7-2 and TRBJ2-4; tentatively, D is TRBD2 (6 bases). This receptor was identified in a human donor with multiple sclerosis. Sequencing was performed on CD8+ T cells from PBMCs. This CDR3 reads CASRGGAKNIQYF. The CDR3 DNA reads TGTGCCAGCAGGGGGGGAGCCAAAAACATTCAGTACTTC.